The clone carrying this T cell receptor beta chain came up once. The data were taken from a study of OX40 agonist ivuxolimab in advanced cancers. Germline assignment: CDR1 LNHNV and CDR2 YYDKDF (reference sequence). The CDR3 consists of 13 residues. Deletions cut 2 bases from V and 7 bases from J, with 12 bases between. Generated by immunoSEQ multiplex PCR, the TCRdb table keeps only in-frame clones and is missing some. The sample shows 55,000 to 75,000 clones, about 80% of them seen only once. Material: CD4+ or CD8+ T cells sorted from blood, obtained in a trial of the OX40 agonist ivuxolimab. J is TRBJ2-7 and V is TRBV15; the D is unclear. The sequence came from an adult with an advanced solid tumor such as melanoma, head and neck, liver or kidney cancer. The CDR3 DNA reads as TGTGCCACCAGCAGACGGGTCAGCCTGGAGCAGTACTTC. This gives the protein CATSRRVSLEQYF.